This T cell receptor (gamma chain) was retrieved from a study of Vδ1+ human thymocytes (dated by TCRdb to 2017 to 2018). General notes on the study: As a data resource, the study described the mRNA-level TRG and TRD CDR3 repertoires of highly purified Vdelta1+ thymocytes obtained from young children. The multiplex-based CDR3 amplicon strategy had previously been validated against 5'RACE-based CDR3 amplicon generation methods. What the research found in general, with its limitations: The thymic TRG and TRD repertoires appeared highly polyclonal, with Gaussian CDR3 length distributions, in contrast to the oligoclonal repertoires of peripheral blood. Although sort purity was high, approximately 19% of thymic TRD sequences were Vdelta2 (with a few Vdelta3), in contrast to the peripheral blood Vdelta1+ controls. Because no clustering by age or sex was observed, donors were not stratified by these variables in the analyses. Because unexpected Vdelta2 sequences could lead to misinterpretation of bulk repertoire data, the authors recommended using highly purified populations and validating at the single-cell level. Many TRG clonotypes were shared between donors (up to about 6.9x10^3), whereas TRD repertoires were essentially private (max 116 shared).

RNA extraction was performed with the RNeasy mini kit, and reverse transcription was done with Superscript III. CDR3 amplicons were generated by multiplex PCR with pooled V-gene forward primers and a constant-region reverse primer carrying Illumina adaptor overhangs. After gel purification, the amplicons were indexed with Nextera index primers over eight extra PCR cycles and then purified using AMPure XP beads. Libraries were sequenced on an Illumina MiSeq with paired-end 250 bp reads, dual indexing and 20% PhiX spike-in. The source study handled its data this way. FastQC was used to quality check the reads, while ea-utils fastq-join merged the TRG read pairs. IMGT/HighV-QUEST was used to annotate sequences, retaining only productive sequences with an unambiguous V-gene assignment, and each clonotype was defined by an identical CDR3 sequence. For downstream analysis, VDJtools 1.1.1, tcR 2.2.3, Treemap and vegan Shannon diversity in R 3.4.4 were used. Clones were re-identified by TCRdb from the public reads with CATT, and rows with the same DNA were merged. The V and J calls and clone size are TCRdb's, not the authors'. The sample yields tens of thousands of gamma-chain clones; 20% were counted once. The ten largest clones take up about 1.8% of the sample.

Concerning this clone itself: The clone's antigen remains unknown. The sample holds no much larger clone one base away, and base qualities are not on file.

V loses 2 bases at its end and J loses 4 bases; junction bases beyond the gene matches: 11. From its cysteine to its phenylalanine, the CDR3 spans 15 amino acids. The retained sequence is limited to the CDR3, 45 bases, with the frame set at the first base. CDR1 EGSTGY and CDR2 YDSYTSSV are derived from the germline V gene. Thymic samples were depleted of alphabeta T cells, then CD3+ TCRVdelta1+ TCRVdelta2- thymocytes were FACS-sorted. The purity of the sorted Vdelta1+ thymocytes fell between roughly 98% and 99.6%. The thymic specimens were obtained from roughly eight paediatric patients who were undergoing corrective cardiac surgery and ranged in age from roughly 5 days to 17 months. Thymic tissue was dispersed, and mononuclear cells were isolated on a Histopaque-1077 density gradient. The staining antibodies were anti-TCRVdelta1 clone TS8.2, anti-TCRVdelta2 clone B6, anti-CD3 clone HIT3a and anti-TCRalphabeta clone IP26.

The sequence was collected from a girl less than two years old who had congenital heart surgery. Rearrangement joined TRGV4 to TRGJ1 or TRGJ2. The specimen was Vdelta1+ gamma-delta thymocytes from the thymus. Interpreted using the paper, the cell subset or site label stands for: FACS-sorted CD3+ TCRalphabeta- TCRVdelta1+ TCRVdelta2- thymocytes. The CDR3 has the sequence CATWDAPGRYYKKLF. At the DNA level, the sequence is TGTGCCACCTGGGATGCACCGGGGAGGTATTATAAGAAACTCTTT.